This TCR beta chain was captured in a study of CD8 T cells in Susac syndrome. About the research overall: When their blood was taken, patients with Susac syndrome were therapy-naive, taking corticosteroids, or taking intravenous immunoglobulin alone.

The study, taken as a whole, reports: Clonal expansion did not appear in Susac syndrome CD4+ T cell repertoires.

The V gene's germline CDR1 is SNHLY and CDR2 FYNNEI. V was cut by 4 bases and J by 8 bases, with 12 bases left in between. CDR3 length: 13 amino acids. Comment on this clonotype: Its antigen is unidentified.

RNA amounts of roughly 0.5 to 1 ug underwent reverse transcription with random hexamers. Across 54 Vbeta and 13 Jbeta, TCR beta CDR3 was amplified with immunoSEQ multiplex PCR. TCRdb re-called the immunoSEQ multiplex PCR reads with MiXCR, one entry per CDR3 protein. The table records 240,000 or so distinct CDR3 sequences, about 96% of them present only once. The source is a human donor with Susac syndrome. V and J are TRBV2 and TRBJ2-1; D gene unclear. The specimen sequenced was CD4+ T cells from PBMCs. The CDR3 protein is CASSVARTDEQFF. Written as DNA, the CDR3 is TGTGCCAGCAGTGTTGCTAGAACCGATGAGCAGTTCTTC.